The clone carrying this T cell receptor (beta chain) was observed a handful of times. The data belong to a study of patients and donors after allogeneic stem cell transplantation. Trimming pared 4 bases from V and 0 bases from J, leaving 3 bases between. The CDR3 extends over 12 amino acids. Per germline, CDR1 DFQATT and CDR2 SNEGSKA (reference sequence). MiXCR, applied by TCRdb to the RT-PCR reads, yields one record per CDR3 protein. Of 87,000 or so distinct CDR3 sequences in the sample, 4% to 5% were seen once. This receptor was identified in a human donor who was either an allogeneic HSCT recipient or a stem cell or donor lymphocyte infusion donor (not recorded which). It is not recorded whose cells these are; they may come from a transplant donor. Sequencing was performed on blood, either unsorted or a sorted T cell fraction (not recorded which). The chain couples TRBV20-1 to TRBJ2-2; D is unresolved. The CDR3 protein is CSATANTGELFF. The CDR3 DNA follows: TGCAGTGCTACAGCGAACACCGGGGAGCTGTTTTTT.